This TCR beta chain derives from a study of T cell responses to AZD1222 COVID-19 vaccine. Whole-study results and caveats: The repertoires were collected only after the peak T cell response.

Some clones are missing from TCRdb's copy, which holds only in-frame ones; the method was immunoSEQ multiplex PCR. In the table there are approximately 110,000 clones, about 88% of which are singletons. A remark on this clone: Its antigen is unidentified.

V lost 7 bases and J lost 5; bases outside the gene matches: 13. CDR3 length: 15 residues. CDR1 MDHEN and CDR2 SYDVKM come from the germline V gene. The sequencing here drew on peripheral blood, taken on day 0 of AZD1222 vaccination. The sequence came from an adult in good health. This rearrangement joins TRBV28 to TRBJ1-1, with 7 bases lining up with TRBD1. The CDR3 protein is CASTNRGRGGTEAFF. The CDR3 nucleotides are TGTGCCAGCACGAACAGGGGAAGGGGAGGAACTGAAGCTTTCTTT.